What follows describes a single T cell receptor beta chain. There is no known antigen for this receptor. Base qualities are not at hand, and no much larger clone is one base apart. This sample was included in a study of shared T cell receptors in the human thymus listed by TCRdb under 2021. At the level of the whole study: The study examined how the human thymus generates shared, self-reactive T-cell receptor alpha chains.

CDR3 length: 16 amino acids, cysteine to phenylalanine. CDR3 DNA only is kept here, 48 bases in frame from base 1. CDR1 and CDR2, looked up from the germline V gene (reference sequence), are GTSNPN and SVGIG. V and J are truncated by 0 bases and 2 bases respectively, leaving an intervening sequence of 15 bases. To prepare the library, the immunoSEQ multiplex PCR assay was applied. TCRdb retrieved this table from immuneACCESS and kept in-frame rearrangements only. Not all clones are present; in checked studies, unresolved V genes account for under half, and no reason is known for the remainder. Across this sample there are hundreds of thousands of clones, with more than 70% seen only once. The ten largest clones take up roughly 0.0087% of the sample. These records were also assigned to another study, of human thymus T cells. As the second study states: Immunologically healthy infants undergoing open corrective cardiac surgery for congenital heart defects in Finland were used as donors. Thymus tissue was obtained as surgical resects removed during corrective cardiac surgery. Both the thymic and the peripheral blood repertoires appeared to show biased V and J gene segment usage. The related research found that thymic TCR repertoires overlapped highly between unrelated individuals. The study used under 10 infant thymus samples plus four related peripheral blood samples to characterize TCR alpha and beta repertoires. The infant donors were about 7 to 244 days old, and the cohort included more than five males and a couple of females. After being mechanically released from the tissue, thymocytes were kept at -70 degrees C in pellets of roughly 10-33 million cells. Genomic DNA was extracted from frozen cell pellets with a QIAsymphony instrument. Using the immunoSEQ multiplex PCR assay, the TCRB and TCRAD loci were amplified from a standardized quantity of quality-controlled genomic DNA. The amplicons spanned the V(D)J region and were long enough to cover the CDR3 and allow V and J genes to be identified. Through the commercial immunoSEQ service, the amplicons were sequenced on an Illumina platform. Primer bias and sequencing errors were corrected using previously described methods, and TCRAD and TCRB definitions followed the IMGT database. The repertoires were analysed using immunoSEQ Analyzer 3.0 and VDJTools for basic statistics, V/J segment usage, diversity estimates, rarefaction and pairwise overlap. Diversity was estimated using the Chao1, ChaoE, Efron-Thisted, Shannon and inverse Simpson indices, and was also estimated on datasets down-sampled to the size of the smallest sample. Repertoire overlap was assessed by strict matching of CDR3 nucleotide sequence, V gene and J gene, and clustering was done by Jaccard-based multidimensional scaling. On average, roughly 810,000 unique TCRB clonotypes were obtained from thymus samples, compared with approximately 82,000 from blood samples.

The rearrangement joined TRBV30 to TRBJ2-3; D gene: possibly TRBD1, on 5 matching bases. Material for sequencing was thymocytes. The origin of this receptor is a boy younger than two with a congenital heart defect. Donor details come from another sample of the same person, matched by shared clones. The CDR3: CAWSVPEGVLTDTQYF. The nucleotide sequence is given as TGTGCCTGGAGTGTACCTGAAGGGGTTCTCACAGATACGCAGTATTTT.